The 26 T cell receptor beta chains listed next were all sequenced from one sample in a study of early stage breast cancer tumors (dated by TCRdb to 2015 to 2018). The receptor library was made with the immunoSEQ multiplex PCR assay. TCRdb retrieved this table from immuneACCESS and kept in-frame rearrangements only. Not all clones are present; in checked studies, unresolved V genes account for under half, and no reason is known for the remainder. The sample yields some 20,000 clones; 83% were counted once. In total, the top ten clones hold around 1.8% of the sample. The specimen sequenced was blood. The receptor set was obtained from a person in their 70s with breast cancer.

V gene TRBV6-6 combines with J gene TRBJ1-1; TRBD1 aligns across 8 bases. The CDR3 has 15 amino acids. Germline CDR1 is MNHNY and CDR2 is SVGAGI (reference sequence). J gave up 4 bases and V 5 bases, and 9 bases lay outside the gene matches. CDR3 sequence (DNA): TGTGCCAGCAGTGTAAAGACAGGGGCCGTCACTGAAGCTTTCTTT. Its translation is CASSVKTGAVTEAFF.

This sequence joins TRBV5-4 and TRBJ2-3; 8 bases line up with TRBD1. The germline gives CDR1 SGHNT, CDR2 YYREEE (reference sequence). J lost 5 bases, V lost 2 bases, and 7 bases had no gene match. The CDR3 is 15 residues long. The CDR3 protein is CASSFSRGRGDTQYF. The CDR3 DNA reads as TGTGCCAGCAGCTTCTCCAGGGGGCGAGGAGATACGCAGTATTTT.

The chain combines TRBV7-9 with TRBJ2-1; 9 bases match TRBD1. The CDR3 extends over 16 amino acids. The J segment lost 4 bases and the V segment lost 0 bases, leaving 4 bases of the junction unmatched. The V gene's germline CDR1 is SEHNR and CDR2 FQNEAQ (reference sequence). The CDR3 loop is CASSLAGTGTYNEQFF. The CDR3 bases are TGTGCCAGCAGCTTAGCGGGGACAGGGACATACAATGAGCAGTTCTTC.

This sequence joins TRBV30 and TRBJ2-2, with D perhaps TRBD1 (6 bases). This CDR3 contains 13 residues. Germline assignment: CDR1 GTSNPN and CDR2 SVGIG (reference sequence). V was shortened by 3 bases and J by 7 bases, with 12 bases between the two germline ends. The CDR3 protein is CAWRGQGYGELFF. The CDR3 DNA follows: TGTGCCTGGAGAGGGCAGGGGTACGGGGAGCTGTTTTTT.

About this clone: At the DNA level, this CDR3 is encoded by other sequences in the same sample as well. This rearrangement joins TRBV30 to TRBJ1-2; tentatively, D is TRBD1 (5 bases). Per germline, CDR1 GTSNPN and CDR2 SVGIG (reference sequence). V was trimmed by 4 bases and J by 7 bases, leaving 10 bases between them. The CDR3 runs 11 residues. The DNA for the CDR3 is TGTGCCTGGACCTCGGGGGGTGGCTACACCTTC. Translation gives CAWTSGGGYTF.

This chain links TRBV6-1 with TRBJ2-7; D is unresolved. This CDR3 is built from 14 residues. V was shortened by 8 bases and J by 4 bases, with 18 bases between the two germline ends. The germline V gene encodes CDR1 MNHNS and CDR2 SASEGT. CDR3 coding DNA: TGTGCCAGCTCCTACGAGAGGCGAGCGTACGAGCAGTACTTC. Residues: CASSYERRAYEQYF.

V gene TRBV5-4 combines with J gene TRBJ2-5; 8 bases align to TRBD1. This CDR3 region has 14 residues. V dropped 4 bases and J dropped 5; count of bases not matched to a gene: 7. The germline gives CDR1 SGHNT, CDR2 YYREEE (reference sequence). The CDR3: CASSLTGDAETQYF. The CDR3 nucleotides read TGTGCCAGCAGCCTGACAGGGGATGCCGAGACCCAGTACTTC.

V is TRBV4-2 and J is TRBJ2-3; maybe TRBD2 (5 bases). CDR1 is LGHNA, CDR2 YNFKEQ, per germline. Trimming pared 1 base from V and 6 bases from J, leaving 17 bases between. This CDR3 is 16 amino acids long. CDR3: CASSQASGIQSDTQYF. DNA of the CDR3: TGTGCCAGCAGCCAAGCCTCCGGGATTCAGTCCGATACGCAGTATTTT.

The J gene is TRBJ1-6, the V gene TRBV7-9; no definite D call. This CDR3 contains 14 residues. The V and J ends lost 5 bases and 7 bases respectively, with 12 bases between them. CDR1 and CDR2 from the germline V gene are SEHNR and FQNEAQ (reference sequence). The CDR3 region is CASSHRRENSPLHF. Written as DNA, the CDR3 is TGTGCCAGCAGCCATCGCCGGGAGAATTCACCCCTCCACTTT. The full variable domain, with the rest looked up from reference TRBV7-9 and TRBJ1-6, is DTGVSQNPRHKITKRGQNVTFRCDPISEHNRLYWYRQTLGQGPEFLTYFQNEAQLEKSRLLSDRFSAERPKGSFSTLEIQRTEQGDSAMYLCASSHRRENSPLHFGNGTRLTVT.

In this sample, this clone turned up once. This chain uses TRBV2 with TRBJ1-1; D is possibly TRBD1 (5 bases). Germline CDR1 reads SNHLY; CDR2 reads FYNNEI. This CDR3 has 13 residues. The V end was cut by 8 bases, the J end by 5 bases, with 15 bases between. The CDR3 coding sequence is TGTGCCAGCCTCCGGGGGGGGTGGACTGAAGCTTTCTTT. It codes for CASLRGGWTEAFF.

This sequence joins TRBV5-4 and TRBJ2-1, with TRBD1 matching 8 bases. This CDR3 spans 18 amino acids. Germline CDR1 and CDR2: SGHNT and YYREEE (reference sequence). Trimming took 0 bases from V and 3 from J; bases not matched to a gene: 11. DNA for the CDR3: TGTGCCAGCAGCTTGGTCGGGAAGAGGACAGGGCACTACAATGAGCAGTTCTTC. It translates to CASSLVGKRTGHYNEQFF.

J is TRBJ2-3 and V is TRBV11-3; D perhaps matches TRBD2 (7 bases). Germline V gene data show CDR1 as SGHNT and CDR2 as YENEEA. CDR3 length equals 14 residues. The V end was cut by 5 bases, the J end by 2 bases, with 11 bases between. The CDR3 nucleotides are TGTGCCAGCAGCCCGCGGGGGCCCACAGATACGCAGTATTTT. This translates into CASSPRGPTDTQYF.

CDR3 coding DNA: TGTGCCAGCAGCCGTGGGACAGGGGACGATCAGCCCCAGCATTTT. Its protein is CASSRGTGDDQPQHF. The chain recombines TRBV6-5 with TRBJ1-5, with TRBD1 matching 10 bases. J was trimmed by 5 bases and V by 6 bases; bases with no gene match: 7. CDR3 length: 15 residues. CDR1 and CDR2 (germline): MNHEY, SVGAGI.

The genes are TRBV5-1 and TRBJ2-7; 11 bases are shared with TRBD2. The ends lost 2 bases at V and 1 base at J; junction bases unmatched: 8. Germline V CDR1 and CDR2: SGHRS, YFSETQ. The CDR3 totals 17 residues. The CDR3 region has the DNA TGCGCCAGCAGCTTTGGCCCCGGGACTAGCGGATCCTACGAGCAGTACTTC. It encodes CASSFGPGTSGSYEQYF.

This chain joins TRBV30 and TRBJ1-5; TRBD1 is a possible D gene (6 bases). Germline V gene data show CDR1 as GTSNPN and CDR2 as SVGIG (reference sequence). Trimming removed 3 bases at V and 2 bases at J, with 11 bases between. This CDR3 has 14 residues. CDR3 sequence reads: CAWRRGGGNQPQHF. The CDR3 region has the DNA TGTGCCTGGAGAAGGGGGGGAGGCAATCAGCCCCAGCATTTT. Drawing the rest from reference TRBV30 and TRBJ1-5, the complete variable domain is SQTIHQWPATLVQPVGSPLSLECTVEGTSNPNLYWYRQAAGRGLQLLFYSVGIGQISSEVPQNLSASRPQDRQFILSSKKLLLSDSGFYLCAWRRGGGNQPQHFGDGTRLSIL.

The chain is built from TRBV19 and TRBJ1-6; 7 bases match TRBD1. The CDR3 totals 13 residues. V was pared by 7 bases and J by 6 bases, with 3 bases of the junction left unmatched. CDR1 and CDR2 (germline): LNHDA, SQIVND (reference sequence). CDR3 coding DNA: TGTGCCAGTACCAGGGACAGTAATTCACCCCTCCACTTT. It yields the protein CASTRDSNSPLHF.

This clone came up once. This rearrangement joins TRBV29-1 to TRBJ2-3, with D possibly being TRBD2 (5 bases). There are 14 residues in the CDR3. Trimming left V 5 bases short and J 0 bases short, with 12 bases between. Germline V gene data show CDR1 as SQVTM and CDR2 as ANQGSEA. This CDR3 is CSVRPRGSTDTQYF. CDR3 nucleotide sequence: TGCAGCGTTCGTCCGAGAGGGAGCACAGATACGCAGTATTTT.

The CDR3, as DNA: TGTGCCAGCTCCCAGGGGGATAGGGACACCATATATTTT. Amino acids: CASSQGDRDTIYF. The chain combines TRBV6-5 with TRBJ1-3, with 7 bases matching TRBD1. Per germline, CDR1 MNHEY and CDR2 SVGAGI. The CDR3 is made up of 13 amino acids. Unmatched junction bases numbered 9, after V lost 8 bases and J lost 8 bases.

This clone was seen just once. The J gene is TRBJ2-5, the V gene TRBV5-1; TRBD1 aligns across 8 bases. J lost 4 bases, V lost 1 base, and 9 bases had no gene match. This CDR3 spans 16 amino acids. The V gene's germline CDR1 is SGHRS and CDR2 YFSETQ. The DNA for the CDR3 is TGCGCCAGCAGCTTGTCATCAGGGGGCCTGGGAGAGACCCAGTACTTC. This sequence encodes CASSLSSGGLGETQYF. Complete variable domain (other parts from reference TRBV5-1 and TRBJ2-5): KAGVTQTPRYLIKTRGQQVTLSCSPISGHRSVSWYQQTPGQGLQFLFEYFSETQRNKGNFPGRFSGRQFSNSRSEMNVSTLELGDSALYLCASSLSSGGLGETQYFGPGTRLLVL.

This clone was found a few times. The chain links TRBV9 to TRBJ1-2; 10 nucleotides match TRBD1. J was trimmed by 5 bases and V by 4 bases; bases with no gene match: 8. The CDR3 sequence is 15 residues long. CDR1 is SGDLS and CDR2 is YYNGEE in the germline V gene. In nucleotides, the CDR3 is TGTGCCAGCAGCAGAGATCCGGGACAGGGGTATGGCTACACCTTC. It translates to CASSRDPGQGYGYTF. The variable domain in full, completed from reference TRBV9 and TRBJ1-2, reads DSGVTQTPKHLITATGQRVTLRCSPRSGDLSVYWYQQSLDQGLQFLIQYYNGEERAKGNILERFSAQQFPDLHSELNLSSLELGDSALYFCASSRDPGQGYGYTFGSGTRLTVV.

The chain has TRBV6-6 and TRBJ1-4; D remains unclear. The ends were cut back, 0 bases at V and 4 bases at J, with 6 bases in the middle. CDR1 and CDR2 from the germline V gene are MNHNY and SVGAGI (reference sequence). The CDR3 has 14 residues. CDR3 in amino acids: CASSYSTVNEKLFF. Here the CDR3 DNA reads TGTGCCAGCAGTTACTCGACTGTTAATGAAAAACTGTTTTTT.

The chain recombines TRBV7-8 with TRBJ2-1; tentatively, D is TRBD1 (5 bases). CDR3 length equals 15 residues. V dropped 5 bases and J dropped 3 bases, with 14 bases sitting between them. CDR1 SGHVS and CDR2 FQNEAQ come from the germline V gene. For the CDR3, the DNA is TGTGCCAGCAGCCCCCGGCAGGGCGGCTACAATGAGCAGTTCTTC. Translated: CASSPRQGGYNEQFF.

A few counts support this clone. The chain carries TRBV9 and TRBJ1-6; D may be TRBD1 (5 bases). Germline V CDR1 and CDR2: SGDLS, YYNGEE. Trimming took off 3 bases at V and 7 bases at J, with 8 bases between the two ends. The CDR3 covers 13 residues. In DNA form, the CDR3 reads TGTGCCAGCAGCGACTCAGGGAATTCACCCCTCCACTTT. Translating gives CASSDSGNSPLHF.

This clone was picked up a small number of times. The V and J genes are TRBV19 and TRBJ2-5; D gene ambiguous. The V gene's germline CDR1 is LNHDA and CDR2 SQIVND (reference sequence). The CDR3 extends over 13 amino acids. Between the trimmed V and J ends, which lost 5 bases and 10 bases, there was a span of 17 bases. CDR3 protein: CASSGSVMRNQYF. CDR3 bases: TGTGCCAGTAGTGGGTCGGTCATGAGGAACCAGTACTTC. The entire variable domain, with the rest obtained from reference TRBV19 and TRBJ2-5, is as follows: DGGITQSPKYLFRKEGQNVTLSCEQNLNHDAMYWYRQDPGQGLRLIYYSQIVNDFQKGDIAEGYSVSREKKESFPLTVTSAQKNPTAFYLCASSGSVMRNQYFGPGTRLLVL.

Written as DNA, the CDR3 is TGTGCCAGCAGCTCCCTGGCTAGCACAGATACGCAGTATTTT. Translating gives CASSSLASTDTQYF. The V call is TRBV7-9, the J call TRBJ2-3; no reliable D call. Looked up from germline, CDR1 is SEHNR and CDR2 is FQNEAQ (reference sequence). The CDR3 has 14 amino acids. V was cut by 4 bases and J by 0 bases, with 8 bases left in between.

The gene calls are TRBV7-2 and TRBJ2-3, with 9 bases fitting TRBD2. J lost 1 base, V lost 5 bases, and 4 bases had no gene match. This CDR3 is built from 15 residues. Germline assignment: CDR1 SGHTA and CDR2 FQGNSA. This chain's CDR3 is CASSIRLAGTDTQYF. CDR3 DNA: TGTGCCAGCAGCATACGACTAGCGGGCACAGATACGCAGTATTTT.